This entry describes one T cell receptor beta chain. The target antigen is unknown. This sample also contains other DNA sequences that code for the same CDR3. The authors split each subset's genomic DNA evenly across several immunoSEQ plates. Clones were sequenced by immunoSEQ multiplex PCR, and TCRdb holds only the in-frame ones, with some missing. The sample holds over 95,000 clones, around 65% seen once. The entry originates in a study of shared clonotypes between healthy human individuals. Across the study: Three plates were used per donor for CD4 naive, three for CD4 memory, two for CD8 naive and one for CD8 memory. Study-wide findings and caveats: Memory subsets generally showed lower estimated richness than naive subsets. Rarefaction gave evidence that sorted-subset sequencing remained incomplete despite large depth.

This CDR3 region has 15 residues. V dropped 4 bases and J dropped 1 base, with 12 bases sitting between them. Germline V gene sequence: CDR1 SGHRS, CDR2 YFSETQ. The receptor was isolated from a woman in her thirties in good health. Material: memory CD8+ T cells sorted from blood. Specified subset: CD45RO+ cells pooled with CCR7-negative TemRA cells. The chain uses TRBV5-1 and TRBJ2-1, with a tentative D call TRBD2 (5 bases). The CDR3 sequence: CASSQDSSSYNEQFF. The CDR3 region has the DNA TGCGCCAGCAGCCAGGACTCCTCTTCCTACAATGAGCAGTTCTTC. The variable domain in full, with the rest retrieved from reference TRBV5-1 and TRBJ2-1, is KAGVTQTPRYLIKTRGQQVTLSCSPISGHRSVSWYQQTPGQGLQFLFEYFSETQRNKGNFPGRFSGRQFSNSRSEMNVSTLELGDSALYLCASSQDSSSYNEQFFGPGTRLTVL.